Described below is a single T cell receptor beta chain sequence and its context. Its antigen is unidentified. In the PCR, 60 Vbeta and 13 Jbeta primers were used. Some clones are missing from TCRdb's copy, which holds only in-frame ones; the method was immunoSEQ multiplex PCR. The sample holds 95,000 to 150,000 clones, 70% to 90% seen once. The data were taken from a study of cytomegalovirus exposure and HLA in healthy donors. Study-level points and caveats: Across HLA loci, a later analysis found differing TCR association rates, with DRB1 most and HLA-C fewest. About 87% or about 30% of the time was how often most TCR beta V segments were productive, according to an earlier analysis. Across donors, most TCRs were seen rarely, yet some public ones were widespread.

Germline CDR1 and CDR2: LGHNA and YNFKEQ. The CDR3 totals 15 residues. V shed 1 base and J shed 5 bases, with 12 bases lying between them. The V and J genes are TRBV4-2 and TRBJ2-1, with TRBD2 as a possible D gene (5 bases). The source is a man aged 35 to 55 in good health and CMV-seronegative. Material for sequencing was PBMCs. In DNA form, the CDR3 reads TGTGCCAGCAGCCAAGGGGAGTTGATGGACAATGAGCAGTTCTTC. It is translated as CASSQGELMDNEQFF.